This is a list of T cell receptor beta chains from one sample in a study of control samples from healthy donors and cancer patients. Libraries were prepared by immunoSEQ multiplex PCR; TCRdb keeps only in-frame clonotypes and omits some of them. Among some 160,000 clones, around 86% were seen once, and the ten largest hold less than 5%. Sequenced input: blood. Receptors were obtained from a man aged 25-45 years in good health. CDR3s include the opening cysteine and the closing phenylalanine or tryptophan. The order of the fields is clone size, J gene, CDR3 length, V gene, CDR3 protein. Size is omitted from some rows. Given values are once, few, many or a class for expanded clones.

abundance: NA
j_gene: TRBJ1-1
len: 13
v_gene: TRBV18
CDR3aa: CASSPQENTEAFF

abundance: NA
j_gene: TRBJ1-3
len: 14
v_gene: TRBV9
CDR3aa: CASSVGLSGNTIYF

abundance: NA
j_gene: TRBJ2-5
len: 14
v_gene: TRBV5-1
CDR3aa: CASSAETSSATQYF

abundance: NA
j_gene: TRBJ1-2
len: 17
v_gene: TRBV14
CDR3aa: CASSQDLGTGLDYGYTF

abundance: NA
j_gene: TRBJ2-1
len: 15
v_gene: TRBV13
CDR3aa: CASSPSLGGSDEQFF

abundance: once
j_gene: TRBJ1-2
len: 16
v_gene: TRBV12-5
CDR3aa: CASGLPREGANYGYTF

abundance: few
j_gene: TRBJ1-1
len: 13
v_gene: TRBV28
CDR3aa: CASTSDKNTEAFF

abundance: NA
j_gene: TRBJ1-4
len: 17
v_gene: TRBV18
CDR3aa: CASSILAGDATNEKLFF

abundance: NA
j_gene: TRBJ1-2
len: 13
v_gene: TRBV5-6
CDR3aa: CASSPGPDYGYTF

abundance: NA
j_gene: TRBJ1-2
len: 16
v_gene: TRBV6-2/TRBV6-3
CDR3aa: CASSYSSRERHYGYTF

abundance: once
j_gene: TRBJ2-7
len: 14
v_gene: TRBV5-8
CDR3aa: CASSLDDRSYGQYF

abundance: NA
j_gene: TRBJ1-4
len: 16
v_gene: TRBV25-1
CDR3aa: CASSEYSQTSNEKLFF

abundance: NA
j_gene: TRBJ2-7
len: 14
v_gene: TRBV27
CDR3aa: CASRQGTGNYEQYF

abundance: NA
j_gene: TRBJ1-6
len: 14
v_gene: TRBV4-3
CDR3aa: CASSPSTANSPLHF

abundance: NA
j_gene: TRBJ1-5
len: 17
v_gene: TRBV19
CDR3aa: CASSMVGSGLRVGPQHF

abundance: once
j_gene: TRBJ2-3
len: 11
v_gene: TRBV7-2
CDR3aa: CASSLSSAQYF

abundance: NA
j_gene: TRBJ2-7
len: 12
v_gene: TRBV10-3
CDR3aa: CAIREGSYEQYF

abundance: NA
j_gene: TRBJ2-5
len: 15
v_gene: TRBV24-1
CDR3aa: CATSENKGHQETQYF

abundance: NA
j_gene: TRBJ2-7
len: 16
v_gene: TRBV5-1
CDR3aa: CASSQNAGTVSYEQYF

abundance: NA
j_gene: TRBJ1-6
len: 13
v_gene: TRBV5-4
CDR3aa: CASTTGTEAPLHF

abundance: NA
j_gene: TRBJ2-7
len: 10
v_gene: TRBV7-8
CDR3aa: CASSFWEQYF

abundance: NA
j_gene: TRBJ2-6
len: 17
v_gene: TRBV5-1
CDR3aa: CASSPGQGLSGANVLTF

abundance: NA
j_gene: TRBJ2-2
len: 14
v_gene: TRBV5-4
CDR3aa: CASSTGQGDGELFF

abundance: once
j_gene: TRBJ2-7
len: 17
v_gene: TRBV4-3
CDR3aa: CASSPASGGLPGGEQYF

abundance: NA
j_gene: TRBJ2-7
len: 13
v_gene: TRBV7-2
CDR3aa: CASSYGQTYEQYF

abundance: NA
j_gene: TRBJ1-5
len: 14
v_gene: TRBV6-5
CDR3aa: CASSWGGNNQPQHF

abundance: NA
j_gene: TRBJ1-1
len: 14
v_gene: TRBV7-8
CDR3aa: CASGHRGSRTEAFF